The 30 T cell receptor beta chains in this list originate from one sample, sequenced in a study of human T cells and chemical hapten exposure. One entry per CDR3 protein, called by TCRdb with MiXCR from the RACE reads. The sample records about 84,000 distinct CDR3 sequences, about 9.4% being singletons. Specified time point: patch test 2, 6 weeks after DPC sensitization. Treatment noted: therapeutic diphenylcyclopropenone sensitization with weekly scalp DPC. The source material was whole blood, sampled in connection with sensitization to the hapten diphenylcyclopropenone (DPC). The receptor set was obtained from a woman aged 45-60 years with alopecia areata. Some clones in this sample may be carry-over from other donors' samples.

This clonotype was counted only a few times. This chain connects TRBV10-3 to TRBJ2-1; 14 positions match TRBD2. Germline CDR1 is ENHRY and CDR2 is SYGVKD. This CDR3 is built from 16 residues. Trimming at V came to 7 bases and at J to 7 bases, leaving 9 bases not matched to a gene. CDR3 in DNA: TGTGCCATCACTTCGTCCGGGACTAGCGGGAGAAATGAGCAGTTCTTC. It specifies CAITSSGTSGRNEQFF.

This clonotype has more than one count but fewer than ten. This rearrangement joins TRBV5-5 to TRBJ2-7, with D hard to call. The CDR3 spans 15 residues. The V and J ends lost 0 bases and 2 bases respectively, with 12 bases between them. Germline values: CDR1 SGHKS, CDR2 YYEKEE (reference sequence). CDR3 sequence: CASSLEIELAYEQYF. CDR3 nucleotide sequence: TGTGCCAGCAGCTTGGAGATTGAGCTGGCCTACGAGCAGTACTTC.

CDR3 coding DNA: TGTGCCAGCAGCCCTGGGACCGCCCTCAACTATGGCTACACCTTC. Encoded protein: CASSPGTALNYGYTF. The chain combines TRBV7-9 with TRBJ1-2; tentative D call: TRBD1 (5 bases). The V gene's germline CDR1 is SEHNR and CDR2 FQNEAQ (reference sequence). Deletions cut 5 bases from V and 2 bases from J, with 15 bases between. This CDR3 spans 15 amino acids. Using reference TRBV7-9 and TRBJ1-2 for the parts outside the CDR3, the full variable domain is DTGVSQNPRHKITKRGQNVTFRCDPISEHNRLYWYRQTLGQGPEFLTYFQNEAQLEKSRLLSDRFSAERPKGSFSTLEIQRTEQGDSAMYLCASSPGTALNYGYTFGSGTRLTVV.

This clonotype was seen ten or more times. This CDR3 reads CSARIIVELFF. The CDR3 DNA follows: TGCAGTGCTAGAATAATCGTCGAACTGTTTTTT. The chain is built from TRBV20-1 and TRBJ1-4; D unclear. CDR1 is DFQATT, CDR2 SNEGSKA, per germline (reference sequence). This CDR3 has 11 residues. V was shortened by 2 bases and J by 12 bases, with 10 bases between the two germline ends.

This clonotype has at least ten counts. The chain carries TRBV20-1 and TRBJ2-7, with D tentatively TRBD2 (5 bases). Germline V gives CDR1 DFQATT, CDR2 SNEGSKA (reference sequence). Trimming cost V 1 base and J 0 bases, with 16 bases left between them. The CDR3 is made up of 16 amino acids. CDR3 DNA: TGCAGTGCTAGAGCCCTCCTGGTAACTAGCTCCTACGAGCAGTACTTC. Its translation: CSARALLVTSSYEQYF.

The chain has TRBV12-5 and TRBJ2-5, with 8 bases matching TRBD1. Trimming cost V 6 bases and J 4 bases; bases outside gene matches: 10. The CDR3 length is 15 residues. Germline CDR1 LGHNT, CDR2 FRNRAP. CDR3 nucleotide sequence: TGTGCTAGTGGGCCCGGACAGGGAAGTGGAGAGACCCAGTACTTC. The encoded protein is CASGPGQGSGETQYF.

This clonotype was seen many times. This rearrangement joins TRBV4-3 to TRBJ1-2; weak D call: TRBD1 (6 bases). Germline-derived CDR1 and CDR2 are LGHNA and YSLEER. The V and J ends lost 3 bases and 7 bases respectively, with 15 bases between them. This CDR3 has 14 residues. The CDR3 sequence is CASSHATGQGGYTF. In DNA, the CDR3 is TGCGCCAGCAGCCACGCTACAGGGCAGGGTGGCTACACCTTC.

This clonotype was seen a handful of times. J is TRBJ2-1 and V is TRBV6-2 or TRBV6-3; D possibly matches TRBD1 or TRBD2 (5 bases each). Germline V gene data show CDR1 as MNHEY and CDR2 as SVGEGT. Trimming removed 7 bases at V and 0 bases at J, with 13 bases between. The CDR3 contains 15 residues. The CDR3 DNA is TGTGCCAGCACTCTTGGGACGACCTCCTACAATGAGCAGTTCTTC. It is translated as CASTLGTTSYNEQFF.

DNA for the CDR3: TGCAGTGCTAGGGCCAGGGGGCGCATGGAGACCCAGTACTTC. Protein product: CSARARGRMETQYF. V is TRBV20-1 and J is TRBJ2-5; 8 nucleotides line up with TRBD1. With V trimmed by 3 bases and J by 5 bases, 8 bases remained unmatched. The length of the CDR3 is 14 residues. Per germline, CDR1 DFQATT and CDR2 SNEGSKA (reference sequence).

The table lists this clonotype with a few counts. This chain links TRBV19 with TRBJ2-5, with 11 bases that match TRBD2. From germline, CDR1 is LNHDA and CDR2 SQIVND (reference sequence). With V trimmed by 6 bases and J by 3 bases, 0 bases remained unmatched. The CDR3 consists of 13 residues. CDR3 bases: TGTGCCAGTAGGACTAGCGGGGAAGAGACCCAGTACTTC. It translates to CASRTSGEETQYF.

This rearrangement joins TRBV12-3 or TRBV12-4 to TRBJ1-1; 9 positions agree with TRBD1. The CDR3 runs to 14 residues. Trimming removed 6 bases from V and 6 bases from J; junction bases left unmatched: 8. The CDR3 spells CASSRGQGTAEAFF. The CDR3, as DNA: TGTGCCAGCAGCCGAGGACAGGGGACCGCTGAAGCTTTCTTT.

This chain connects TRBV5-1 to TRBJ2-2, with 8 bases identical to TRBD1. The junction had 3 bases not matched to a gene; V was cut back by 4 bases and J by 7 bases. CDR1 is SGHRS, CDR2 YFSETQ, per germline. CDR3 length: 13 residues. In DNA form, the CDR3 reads TGCGCCAGCAGCGGGACAGGCATCGGGGAGCTGTTTTTT. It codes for CASSGTGIGELFF.

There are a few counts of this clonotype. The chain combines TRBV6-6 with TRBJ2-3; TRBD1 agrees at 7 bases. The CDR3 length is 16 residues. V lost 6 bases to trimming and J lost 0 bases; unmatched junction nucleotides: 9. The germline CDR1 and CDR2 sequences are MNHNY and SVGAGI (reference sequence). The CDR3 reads CASSDRTGASTDTQYF. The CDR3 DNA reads TGTGCCAGCAGCGATAGGACAGGAGCTAGCACAGATACGCAGTATTTT.

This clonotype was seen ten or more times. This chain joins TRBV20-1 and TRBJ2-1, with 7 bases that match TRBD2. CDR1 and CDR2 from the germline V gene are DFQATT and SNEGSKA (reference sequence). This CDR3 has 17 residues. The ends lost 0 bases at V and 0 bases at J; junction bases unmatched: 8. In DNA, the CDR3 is TGCAGTGCTAGAGATGAAGCGGGACTAAGCTCCTACAATGAGCAGTTCTTC. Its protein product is CSARDEAGLSSYNEQFF.

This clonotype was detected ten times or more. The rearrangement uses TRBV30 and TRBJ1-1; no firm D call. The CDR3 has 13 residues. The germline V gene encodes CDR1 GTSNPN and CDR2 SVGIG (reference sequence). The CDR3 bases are TGTGTCAAAGGAGAGACTGAGAACACTGAAGCTTTCTTT. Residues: CVKGETENTEAFF. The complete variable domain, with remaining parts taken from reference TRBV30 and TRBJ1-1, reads SQTIHQWPATLVQPVGSPLSLECTVEGTSNPNLYWYRQAAGRGLQLLFYSVGIGQISSEVPQNLSASRPQDRQFILSSKKLLLSDSGFYLCVKGETENTEAFFGQGTRLTVV.

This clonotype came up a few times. CDR3 sequence (DNA): TGTGCCACCTCCTCGCGCGGGGGTACGCAGTATTTT. Its translation is CATSSRGGTQYF. The rearrangement joins TRBV19 to TRBJ2-3, with TRBD2 matching over 7 bases. Germline assignment: CDR1 LNHDA and CDR2 SQIVND (reference sequence). Unmatched junction bases numbered 9, after V lost 10 bases and J lost 8 bases. CDR3 length: 12 amino acids. Variable domain in full (rest from reference TRBV19 and TRBJ2-3): DGGITQSPKYLFRKEGQNVTLSCEQNLNHDAMYWYRQDPGQGLRLIYYSQIVNDFQKGDIAEGYSVSREKKESFPLTVTSAQKNPTAFYLCATSSRGGTQYFGPGTRLTVL.

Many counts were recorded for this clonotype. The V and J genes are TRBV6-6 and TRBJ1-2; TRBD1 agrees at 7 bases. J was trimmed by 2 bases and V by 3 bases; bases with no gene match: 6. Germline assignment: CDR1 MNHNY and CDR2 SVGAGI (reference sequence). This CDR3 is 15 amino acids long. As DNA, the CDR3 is TGTGCCAGCAGTTATGGACAGGAGATAAACTATGGCTACACCTTC. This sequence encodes CASSYGQEINYGYTF.

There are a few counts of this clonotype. The CDR3 protein is CASSPTGVTGNTIYF. The CDR3 nucleotides are TGTGCCAGCAGCCCGACAGGGGTTACTGGAAACACCATATATTTT. The V call is TRBV7-2, the J call TRBJ1-3; TRBD1 matches at 8 bases. Germline CDR1 and CDR2: SGHTA and FQGNSA. V lost 5 bases to trimming and J lost 2 bases; unmatched junction nucleotides: 5. This CDR3 spans 15 amino acids.

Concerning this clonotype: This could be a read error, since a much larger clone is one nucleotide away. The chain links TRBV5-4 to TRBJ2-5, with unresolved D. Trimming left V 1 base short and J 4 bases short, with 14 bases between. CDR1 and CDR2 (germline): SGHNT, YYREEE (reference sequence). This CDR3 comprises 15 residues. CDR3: CASSLKSWTGETQYF. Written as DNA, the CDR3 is TGTGCCAGCAGCTTGAAGTCGTGGACCGGAGAGACCCAGTACTTC. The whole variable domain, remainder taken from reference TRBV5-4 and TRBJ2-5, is ETGVTQSPTHLIKTRGQQVTLRCSSQSGHNTVSWYQQALGQGPQFIFQYYREEENGRGNFPPRFSGLQFPNYSSELNVNALELDDSALYLCASSLKSWTGETQYFGPGTRLLVL.

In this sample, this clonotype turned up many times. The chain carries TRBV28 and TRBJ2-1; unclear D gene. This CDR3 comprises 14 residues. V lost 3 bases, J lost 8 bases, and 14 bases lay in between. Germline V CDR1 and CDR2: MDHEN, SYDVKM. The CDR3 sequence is CASSFFRSLHEQFF. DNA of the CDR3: TGTGCCAGCAGTTTCTTTCGTTCGCTCCATGAGCAGTTCTTC. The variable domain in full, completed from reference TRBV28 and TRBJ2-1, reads DVKVTQSSRYLVKRTGEKVFLECVQDMDHENMFWYRQDPGLGLRLIYFSYDVKMKEKGDIPEGYSVSREKKERFSLILESASTNQTSMYLCASSFFRSLHEQFFGPGTRLTVL.

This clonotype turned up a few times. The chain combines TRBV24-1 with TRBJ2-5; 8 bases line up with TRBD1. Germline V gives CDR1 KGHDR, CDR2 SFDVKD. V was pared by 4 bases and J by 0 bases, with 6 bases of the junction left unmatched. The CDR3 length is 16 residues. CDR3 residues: CATSDPGTGNQETQYF. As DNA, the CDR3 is TGTGCCACCAGTGACCCCGGGACAGGAAACCAAGAGACCCAGTACTTC.

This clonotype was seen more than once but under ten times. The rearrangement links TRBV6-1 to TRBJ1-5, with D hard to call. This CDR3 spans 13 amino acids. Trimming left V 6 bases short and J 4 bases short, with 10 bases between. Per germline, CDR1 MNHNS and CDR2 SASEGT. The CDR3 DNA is TGTGCCAGCAGCCTTCAGTTTAATCAGCCCCAGCATTTT. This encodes CASSLQFNQPQHF.

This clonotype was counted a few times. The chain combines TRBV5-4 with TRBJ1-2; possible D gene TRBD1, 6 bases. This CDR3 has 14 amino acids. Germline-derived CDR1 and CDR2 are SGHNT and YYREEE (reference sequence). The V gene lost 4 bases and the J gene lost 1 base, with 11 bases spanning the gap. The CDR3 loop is CASSTNRVNYGYTF. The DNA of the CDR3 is TGTGCCAGCAGCACAAACAGGGTTAACTATGGCTACACCTTC.

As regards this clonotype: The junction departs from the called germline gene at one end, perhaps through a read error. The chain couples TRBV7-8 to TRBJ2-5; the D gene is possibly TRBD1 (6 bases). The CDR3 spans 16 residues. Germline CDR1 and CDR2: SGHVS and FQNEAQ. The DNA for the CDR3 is TGTGCCAGCAGCTTAGCGGGGGCGGCAGGGCAAGAGACCCTGTACTTC. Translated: CASSLAGAAGQETLYF. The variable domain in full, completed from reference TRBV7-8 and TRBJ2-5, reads GAGVSQSPRYKVAKRGQDVALRCDPISGHVSLFWYQQALGQGPEFLTYFQNEAQLDKSGLPSDRFFAERPEGSVSTLKIQRTQQEDSAVYLCASSLAGAAGQETLYFGPGTRLLVL.

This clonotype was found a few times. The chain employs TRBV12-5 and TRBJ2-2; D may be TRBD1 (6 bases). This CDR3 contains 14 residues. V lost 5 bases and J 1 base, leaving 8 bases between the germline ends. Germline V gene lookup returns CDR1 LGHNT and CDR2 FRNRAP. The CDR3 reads CASGPTGNTGELFF. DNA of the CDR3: TGTGCTAGTGGTCCGACAGGGAACACCGGGGAGCTGTTTTTT.

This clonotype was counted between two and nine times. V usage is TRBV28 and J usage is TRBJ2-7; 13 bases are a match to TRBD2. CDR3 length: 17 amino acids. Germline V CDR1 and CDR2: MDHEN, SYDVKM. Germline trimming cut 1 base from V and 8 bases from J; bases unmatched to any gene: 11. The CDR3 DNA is TGTGCCAGCAGTTTATCCACTAGCGGGGGGGCACTTGCCAAGCAGTACTTC. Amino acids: CASSLSTSGGALAKQYF. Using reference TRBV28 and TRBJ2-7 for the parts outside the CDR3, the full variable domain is DVKVTQSSRYLVKRTGEKVFLECVQDMDHENMFWYRQDPGLGLRLIYFSYDVKMKEKGDIPEGYSVSREKKERFSLILESASTNQTSMYLCASSLSTSGGALAKQYFGPGTRLTVT.

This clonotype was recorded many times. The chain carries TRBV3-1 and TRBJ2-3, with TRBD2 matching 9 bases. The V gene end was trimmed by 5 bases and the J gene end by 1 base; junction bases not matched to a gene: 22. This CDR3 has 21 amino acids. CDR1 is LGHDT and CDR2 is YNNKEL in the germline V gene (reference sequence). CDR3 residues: CASSWTTPVWGTSWGTDTQYF. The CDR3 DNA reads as TGTGCCAGCAGCTGGACCACCCCCGTGTGGGGGACTAGCTGGGGCACAGATACGCAGTATTTT.

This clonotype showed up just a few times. CDR3 bases: TGCAGTGCTAGAGCTAATGAAAAGGATCAGCCCCAGCATTTT. Protein: CSARANEKDQPQHF. The chain has TRBV20-1 and TRBJ1-5, with D unclear. In germline, CDR1 is DFQATT, CDR2 SNEGSKA (reference sequence). There are 14 residues in the CDR3. The V end was cut by 1 base, the J end by 5 bases, with 12 bases between.

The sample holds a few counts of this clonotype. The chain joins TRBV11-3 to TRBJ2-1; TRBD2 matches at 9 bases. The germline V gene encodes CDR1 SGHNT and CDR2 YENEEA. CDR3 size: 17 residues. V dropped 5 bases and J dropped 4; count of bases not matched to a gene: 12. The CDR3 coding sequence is TGTGCCAGCAGCCCCAGCGGTCGGACTAGCGTATACAATGAGCAGTTCTTC. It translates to CASSPSGRTSVYNEQFF.

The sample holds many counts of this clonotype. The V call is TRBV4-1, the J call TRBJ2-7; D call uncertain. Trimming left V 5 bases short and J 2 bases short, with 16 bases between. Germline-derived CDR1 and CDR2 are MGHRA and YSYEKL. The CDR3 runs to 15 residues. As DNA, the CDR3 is TGCGCCAGCAGCACCCGCCAGGACGTAACCTACGAGCAGTACTTC. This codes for CASSTRQDVTYEQYF.